The T cell receptor beta chain under discussion was sequenced for a study of Ad26.COV2.S vaccination and SARS-CoV-2 variants. Looking at the study overall: Into the muscle, Ad26.COV2.S was dosed once or twice, 56 days apart.

The assay was immunoSEQ multiplex PCR, and TCRdb's table has in-frame clones only and misses some. The profile covers around 400,000 clones, with approximately 89% appearing a single time and around 1.9% taken by the ten largest. As regards this clone: Its antigen remains unknown.

Treatment: 19 received Ad26.COV2.S at low or high dose, single or two shots; 5 received placebo; per-sample allocation not given. Specimen acquisition occurred on day 63 following the initial vaccine or placebo injection. Adults aged 18-55 years in Boston included the donor. Findings and caveats of the study: Non-spike TCR breadth did not differ much between vaccine and placebo recipients.

This sequence originates from a person aged 18-60 years who received the Ad26.COV2.S COVID-19 vaccine or a placebo. Sequencing was performed on peripheral blood, taken in a trial of Ad26.COV2.S vaccine versus placebo.

The CDR3 protein is CASSLGGARNQPQHF. DNA of the CDR3: TGTGCCAGCAGCTTGGGTGGGGCCCGCAATCAGCCCCAGCATTTT. The chain joins TRBV5-4 to TRBJ1-5, with D possibly being TRBD1 (5 bases). This CDR3 region has 15 residues. V was cut by 0 bases and J by 2 bases, with 9 bases left in between. Germline CDR1 is SGHNT and CDR2 is YYREEE (reference sequence).